A selection of T cell receptor beta chains follows, all from one sample in a study of T-cell memory formation after mild COVID-19. MiXCR, applied by TCRdb to the 5' RACE reads, yields one record per CDR3 protein. The sample shows 150,000 to 200,000 distinct CDR3 sequences, about a fifth of them seen only once. Sequenced material: PBMCs or a T cell subset sorted from them (not recorded which). These receptors all come from an adult woman who had mild COVID-19 (a few samples of this study predate the infection). Cell type and time point are not known. The CDR3 runs from the conserved cysteine through the conserved F or W. Fields, in order: CDR3 length, D gene, clone size, J gene, V gene, CDR3 DNA, CDR3 protein. The D gene is left open where the match is weak. Some rows have no size entry. The others give once, few or many, or a class for an expanded clone.

cdr3_length: 12; d_call: NA; clone_size: many; j_call: TRBJ1-1; v_call: TRBV6-6; cdr3_nt: TGTGCCATTGGACAGCGGAGGACTGAAGCTTTCTTT; cdr3_aa: CAIGQRRTEAFF
cdr3_length: 13; d_call: NA; clone_size: few; j_call: TRBJ1-1; v_call: TRBV7-9; cdr3_nt: TGTGCCAGCAGCTTAGTCGGGGGGCCTGAAGCTTTCTTT; cdr3_aa: CASSLVGGPEAFF
cdr3_length: 14; d_call: NA; clone_size: few; j_call: TRBJ2-1; v_call: TRBV11-2; cdr3_nt: TGTGCCAGCAGCTTAGGGGCCGTGGGGGATGAGCAGTTCTTC; cdr3_aa: CASSLGAVGDEQFF
cdr3_length: 16; d_call: NA; clone_size: few; j_call: TRBJ2-1; v_call: TRBV29-1; cdr3_nt: TGCAGCGTTCCCCTAGGGGAACAGGGCGCCTACAATGAGCAGTTCTTC; cdr3_aa: CSVPLGEQGAYNEQFF
cdr3_length: 14; d_call: NA; clone_size: few; j_call: TRBJ1-1; v_call: TRBV12-3/TRBV12-4; cdr3_nt: TGTGCCAGCAGTTGGTGGCTCATGAACACTGAAGCTTTCTTT; cdr3_aa: CASSWWLMNTEAFF
cdr3_length: 15; d_call: NA; clone_size: NA; j_call: TRBJ2-1; v_call: TRBV6-5; cdr3_nt: TGTGCCAGCACCAGTTTGGGGGCATCCTACAATGAGCAGTTCTTC; cdr3_aa: CASTSLGASYNEQFF
cdr3_length: 16; d_call: NA; clone_size: NA; j_call: TRBJ2-1; v_call: TRBV6-2/TRBV6-3; cdr3_nt: TGTGCCAGCAGTTACCGTGGGGAAGGATCCTACAATGAGCAGTTCTTC; cdr3_aa: CASSYRGEGSYNEQFF
cdr3_length: 16; d_call: TRBD2; clone_size: NA; j_call: TRBJ2-3; v_call: TRBV27; cdr3_nt: TGTGCCAGCAGTTCTACAGCGGGAGGGCCCCCGGATACGCAGTATTTT; cdr3_aa: CASSSTAGGPPDTQYF
cdr3_length: 16; d_call: TRBD2; clone_size: NA; j_call: TRBJ2-1; v_call: TRBV9; cdr3_nt: TGTGCCAGCAGCGCTAGCGGGAGTAGCTCCTACAATGAGCAGTTCTTC; cdr3_aa: CASSASGSSSYNEQFF
cdr3_length: 13; d_call: NA; clone_size: NA; j_call: TRBJ1-6; v_call: TRBV5-1; cdr3_nt: TGCGCCAGCAGCACAGGGATTAATTCACCCCTCCACTTT; cdr3_aa: CASSTGINSPLHF
cdr3_length: 15; d_call: NA; clone_size: few; j_call: TRBJ2-7; v_call: TRBV3-1; cdr3_nt: TGTGCCAGCAGCCAAGACCAGGGGTTTAATTACGAGCAGTACTTC; cdr3_aa: CASSQDQGFNYEQYF
cdr3_length: 15; d_call: NA; clone_size: NA; j_call: TRBJ2-1; v_call: TRBV11-2; cdr3_nt: TGTGCCAGCAGCTTGGGCCTAGACCCTTACAATGAGCAGTTCTTC; cdr3_aa: CASSLGLDPYNEQFF
cdr3_length: 14; d_call: TRBD1; clone_size: few; j_call: TRBJ1-2; v_call: TRBV7-8; cdr3_nt: TGTGCCAGCAGCTTAGGACAGGGGAGCTATGGCTACACCTTC; cdr3_aa: CASSLGQGSYGYTF
cdr3_length: 18; d_call: TRBD2; clone_size: NA; j_call: TRBJ2-5; v_call: TRBV7-2; cdr3_nt: TGTGCCAGCAGCCCGTTAGGGAGTAGCGGGAGGGCCGCAGAGACCCAGTACTTC; cdr3_aa: CASSPLGSSGRAAETQYF
cdr3_length: 15; d_call: TRBD2; clone_size: NA; j_call: TRBJ2-1; v_call: TRBV7-9; cdr3_nt: TGTGCCAGCAGATTAGGCGTGCCGGGGGGCAATGAGCAGTTCTTC; cdr3_aa: CASRLGVPGGNEQFF
cdr3_length: 13; d_call: NA; clone_size: NA; j_call: TRBJ2-3; v_call: TRBV7-2; cdr3_nt: TGTGCCAGCAGCTTAGACGAAGCAGATACGCAGTATTTT; cdr3_aa: CASSLDEADTQYF
cdr3_length: 15; d_call: NA; clone_size: few; j_call: TRBJ2-7; v_call: TRBV4-3; cdr3_nt: TGCGCCAGCAGCCACACCTGGGGCAGCTCCTACGAGCAGTACTTC; cdr3_aa: CASSHTWGSSYEQYF
cdr3_length: 15; d_call: NA; clone_size: NA; j_call: TRBJ2-1; v_call: TRBV4-1; cdr3_nt: TGCGCCAGCAGCTCCAGGACCGACGGAGGAGATGAGCAGTTCTTC; cdr3_aa: CASSSRTDGGDEQFF
cdr3_length: 11; d_call: NA; clone_size: NA; j_call: TRBJ1-2; v_call: TRBV29-1; cdr3_nt: TGCAGCGTCCCCCTGGGGCCTGGCTACACCTTC; cdr3_aa: CSVPLGPGYTF
cdr3_length: 15; d_call: NA; clone_size: few; j_call: TRBJ1-2; v_call: TRBV3-1; cdr3_nt: TGTGCCAGCAGCCAGTCGGACAGAGTTCGCTATGGCTACACCTTC; cdr3_aa: CASSQSDRVRYGYTF
cdr3_length: 18; d_call: TRBD2; clone_size: NA; j_call: TRBJ2-2; v_call: TRBV6-5; cdr3_nt: TGTGCCAGCAGTGCACTAGCGGGAGGCGATTCGAACACCGGGGAGCTGTTTTTT; cdr3_aa: CASSALAGGDSNTGELFF
cdr3_length: 13; d_call: TRBD2; clone_size: NA; j_call: TRBJ2-1; v_call: TRBV13; cdr3_nt: TGTGCCAGCAGCACGGGACTAGGGAATGAGCAGTTCTTC; cdr3_aa: CASSTGLGNEQFF
cdr3_length: 14; d_call: NA; clone_size: NA; j_call: TRBJ1-1; v_call: TRBV7-8; cdr3_nt: TGTGCCAGCAGTCGGACGGGCCGTGGCACTGAAGCTTTCTTT; cdr3_aa: CASSRTGRGTEAFF
cdr3_length: 16; d_call: NA; clone_size: few; j_call: TRBJ2-3; v_call: TRBV6-1; cdr3_nt: TGTGCCAGCAGTGAACCCTCAACGTGGGACACAGATACGCAGTATTTT; cdr3_aa: CASSEPSTWDTDTQYF
cdr3_length: 13; d_call: NA; clone_size: NA; j_call: TRBJ1-1; v_call: TRBV5-1; cdr3_nt: TGCGACAGCAGGTTAGACATGAACACTGAAGCTTTCTTT; cdr3_aa: CDSRLDMNTEAFF
cdr3_length: 14; d_call: NA; clone_size: few; j_call: TRBJ2-3; v_call: TRBV4-1; cdr3_nt: TGCGCCAGCAGCCAAGAGTTAGTTCCAGATACGCAGTATTTT; cdr3_aa: CASSQELVPDTQYF
cdr3_length: 13; d_call: NA; clone_size: many; j_call: TRBJ2-7; v_call: TRBV10-3; cdr3_nt: TGTGCCATCAGTGAAGGTAGCTCCTACGAGCAGTACTTC; cdr3_aa: CAISEGSSYEQYF
cdr3_length: 13; d_call: NA; clone_size: NA; j_call: TRBJ2-5; v_call: TRBV20-1; cdr3_nt: TGCAGTGCTATTATCCCAGCTTGGGAGACCCAGTACTTC; cdr3_aa: CSAIIPAWETQYF
cdr3_length: 12; d_call: NA; clone_size: few; j_call: TRBJ2-3; v_call: TRBV20-1; cdr3_nt: TGCAGTGCTGGTCCTAGCGCAGATACGCAGTATTTT; cdr3_aa: CSAGPSADTQYF
cdr3_length: 14; d_call: TRBD2; clone_size: NA; j_call: TRBJ2-5; v_call: TRBV27; cdr3_nt: TGTGCCAGCAGTTCCGGGACTAGCGGAAGAGACCAGTACTTC; cdr3_aa: CASSSGTSGRDQYF
cdr3_length: 16; d_call: NA; clone_size: few; j_call: TRBJ2-1; v_call: TRBV7-6; cdr3_nt: TGTGCCAGCAGCCAGCTATTGGCGGGGGCGTACAATGAGCAGTTCTTC; cdr3_aa: CASSQLLAGAYNEQFF
cdr3_length: 12; d_call: NA; clone_size: few; j_call: TRBJ1-3; v_call: TRBV19; cdr3_nt: TGTGCCGCGGGGTACTCTGGAAACACCATATATTTT; cdr3_aa: CAAGYSGNTIYF